These 20 T cell receptor beta chains were sequenced from one sample in a study of blood T cell repertoires in COVID-19. Here immunoSEQ multiplex PCR was the method, and the copy in TCRdb shows in-frame clones only, minus some. The sample has under 350,000 clones, 80% to 90% seen once. The sequencing input was peripheral blood. Every receptor here comes from a middle-aged man with acute or convalescent COVID-19.

The chain joins TRBV9 to TRBJ1-1, with a possible D match to TRBD1 (5 bases). Germline V gives CDR1 SGDLS, CDR2 YYNGEE. The CDR3 has 16 residues. Trimming took 0 bases from V and 1 from J, leaving 13 bases between them. CDR3 nucleotide sequence: TGTGCCAGCAGCGTAGCCCATCAGGGCTCGAACACTGAAGCTTTCTTT. This translates into CASSVAHQGSNTEAFF.

Concerning this clone itself: Within the sample, other DNA sequences also encode this same CDR3. The chain recombines TRBV3-1 (or the pseudogene TRBV3-2) with TRBJ1-2, with TRBD1 matching 9 bases. Germline CDR1 LGHDT, CDR2 YNNKEL (reference sequence). The V and J ends lost 1 base and 2 bases, in that order; junction bases with no gene match: 2. The CDR3 is 15 amino acids. The CDR3 here is CASSQGGQGNYGYTF. CDR3 DNA: TGTGCCAGCAGCCAAGGGGGACAGGGCAACTATGGCTACACCTTC.

V gene TRBV5-1 combines with J gene TRBJ1-1; tentative D call: TRBD1 (6 bases). This CDR3 spans 14 amino acids. Trimming cost V 1 base and J 2 bases, with 9 bases left between them. Germline CDR1 SGHRS, CDR2 YFSETQ. CDR3 nucleotides: TGCGCCAGCAGCTTGTTCAGGGGTAACACTGAAGCTTTCTTT. It translates to CASSLFRGNTEAFF. Variable domain in full (rest from reference TRBV5-1 and TRBJ1-1): KAGVTQTPRYLIKTRGQQVTLSCSPISGHRSVSWYQQTPGQGLQFLFEYFSETQRNKGNFPGRFSGRQFSNSRSEMNVSTLELGDSALYLCASSLFRGNTEAFFGQGTRLTVV.

The chain has TRBV6-5 and TRBJ1-5; no reliable D call. The CDR3 is made up of 13 amino acids. CDR1 and CDR2 from the germline V gene are MNHEY and SVGAGI. Trimming cost V 4 bases and J 4 bases, with 8 bases left between them. The CDR3 loop is CASSLDGNQPQHF. In DNA form, the CDR3 reads TGTGCCAGCAGTTTAGACGGGAATCAGCCCCAGCATTTT.

This sequence joins TRBV27 and TRBJ2-1, with 11 bases aligning to TRBD2. CDR1 is MNHEY, CDR2 SMNVEV, per germline (reference sequence). Unmatched junction bases numbered 3, after V lost 6 bases and J lost 2 bases. This CDR3 spans 15 amino acids. CDR3 sequence reads: CASRLAGAAYNEQFF. In nucleotides, the CDR3 is TGTGCCAGCAGACTAGCGGGGGCGGCCTACAATGAGCAGTTCTTC.

This sequence joins TRBV9 and TRBJ1-2, with D perhaps matching TRBD1 (6 bases). Trimming took off 2 bases at V and 9 bases at J, with 17 bases between the two ends. There are 14 residues in the CDR3. CDR1 and CDR2 from the germline V gene are SGDLS and YYNGEE. As DNA, the CDR3 is TGTGCCAGCAGCGTTCCGGACAGTCGGAATAGCTACACCTTC. Translation gives CASSVPDSRNSYTF.

This clone was observed a handful of times. This chain connects TRBV2 to TRBJ1-2; D call uncertain. CDR3 length: 14 residues. CDR1 is SNHLY, CDR2 FYNNEI, per germline. Trimming took off 2 bases at V and 4 bases at J, with 11 bases between the two ends. This chain's CDR3 is CASSENDFSYGYTF. DNA of the CDR3: TGTGCCAGCAGTGAAAACGATTTTAGCTATGGCTACACCTTC.

The genes are TRBV12-3 or TRBV12-4 and TRBJ2-7, with D possibly being TRBD2 (8 bases). Deletions cut 9 bases from V and 1 base from J, with 13 bases between. CDR3 length equals 13 residues. CDR3 amino acids: CASSGDSSYEQYF. CDR3 coding DNA: TGTGCCAGTAGCGGGGACAGTTCCTACGAGCAGTACTTC.

The rearrangement uses TRBV7-9 and TRBJ2-2, with 10 bases lining up with TRBD1. CDR3 length: 14 residues. Trimming at V came to 10 bases and at J to 4 bases, leaving 6 bases not matched to a gene. The germline V gene encodes CDR1 SEHNR and CDR2 FQNEAQ (reference sequence). In nucleotides, the CDR3 is TGTGCCACGGAGGGGACAGGGGTCACCGGGGAGCTGTTTTTT. Translated, it gives CATEGTGVTGELFF.

The rearrangement uses TRBV6-5 and TRBJ2-6; 8 nucleotides align to TRBD1. The CDR3 has 15 amino acids. J was trimmed by 2 bases and V by 6 bases; bases with no gene match: 3. Germline V gives CDR1 MNHEY, CDR2 SVGAGI. This CDR3 reads CASRTDRAGANVLTF. CDR3 sequence (DNA): TGTGCCAGCAGGACGGACAGGGCTGGGGCCAACGTCCTGACTTTC.

This chain links TRBV5-6 with TRBJ2-4; tentatively, D is TRBD2 (6 bases). Between the trimmed V and J ends, which lost 4 bases and 6 bases, there was a span of 11 bases. CDR3 length: 13 amino acids. Germline CDR1 reads SGHDT; CDR2 reads YYEEEE. CDR3 region: CASSRWGVNIQYF. CDR3 in DNA: TGTGCCAGCAGCCGTTGGGGGGTAAACATTCAGTACTTC.

The genes are TRBV3-1 (or the pseudogene TRBV3-2) and TRBJ1-2; D not resolved. The CDR3 sequence is 11 residues long. Looked up from germline, CDR1 is LGHDT and CDR2 is YNNKEL (reference sequence). V shed 4 bases and J shed 7 bases, with 7 bases lying between them. CDR3 in amino acids: CASSRGAGYTF. In DNA, the CDR3 is TGTGCCAGCAGCCGCGGAGCTGGCTACACCTTC.

The chain recombines TRBV4-1 with TRBJ2-2; possible D gene TRBD2, 7 bases. This CDR3 is 17 amino acids long. The V gene's germline CDR1 is MGHRA and CDR2 YSYEKL. Trimming left V 2 bases short and J 6 bases short, with 19 bases between. The CDR3, as DNA: TGCGCCAGCAGCCAACCTCTCAGGGGAGGGGTACCCGGGGAGCTGTTTTTT. Translated, it gives CASSQPLRGGVPGELFF.

The CDR3, as DNA: TGTGCCAGCAGTGAACTCGGGGGGCGTACTGAAGCTTTCTTT. It translates to CASSELGGRTEAFF. The genes are TRBV2 and TRBJ1-1, with a tentative D call TRBD1 (6 bases). V was shortened by 2 bases and J by 5 bases, with 12 bases between the two germline ends. This CDR3 region has 14 residues. Germline CDR1 and CDR2: SNHLY and FYNNEI.

V and J are TRBV11-2 and TRBJ1-1, with 7 bases matching TRBD1. The CDR3 sequence is 13 residues long. CDR1 is SGHAT, CDR2 FQNNGV, per germline. J gave up 4 bases and V 5 bases, and 4 bases lay outside the gene matches. The CDR3 nucleotides are TGTGCCAGCAGCGAGGACAGGCTCACTGAAGCTTTCTTT. This sequence encodes CASSEDRLTEAFF.

The J gene is TRBJ2-1, the V gene TRBV7-2; 12 bases line up with TRBD2. Germline V gene data show CDR1 as SGHTA and CDR2 as FQGNSA. After removal of 1 base from V and 10 bases from J, the junction contained 5 bases not matched to a gene. The CDR3 is 15 amino acids. The CDR3 sequence is CASSLGLAGAPEQFF. In nucleotides, the CDR3 is TGTGCCAGCAGCTTAGGACTAGCGGGGGCCCCGGAGCAGTTCTTC.

The chain carries TRBV12-3 or TRBV12-4 and TRBJ2-3; possible D gene TRBD2, 6 bases. The germline V and J ends were trimmed by 7 bases and 1 base, with 9 bases remaining between them. The CDR3 is made up of 13 amino acids. CDR3 sequence: CASTGLRTDTQYF. The CDR3 nucleotides read TGTGCCAGCACGGGACTCCGCACAGATACGCAGTATTTT.

This rearrangement joins TRBV6-5 to TRBJ1-2; 9 nucleotides match TRBD1. CDR3 size: 15 residues. Germline V gives CDR1 MNHEY, CDR2 SVGAGI. With 8 bases clipped from V and 3 bases from J, the junction kept 10 bases outside the gene matches. The chain's CDR3 is CASLGGTGSHYGYTF. DNA of the CDR3: TGTGCCAGCCTGGGCGGGACAGGGAGTCACTATGGCTACACCTTC.

The chain recombines TRBV7-9 with TRBJ2-2, with TRBD1 identical over 7 bases. CDR3 length equals 14 residues. V gave up 1 base and J gave up 6 bases; unmatched junction bases: 2. Germline V gene sequence: CDR1 SEHNR, CDR2 FQNEAQ (reference sequence). The DNA for the CDR3 is TGTGCCAGCAGCTTAGAGGGGACAGCCGGGGAGCTGTTTTTT. It is translated as CASSLEGTAGELFF. Full variable domain (missing parts from reference TRBV7-9 and TRBJ2-2): DTGVSQNPRHKITKRGQNVTFRCDPISEHNRLYWYRQTLGQGPEFLTYFQNEAQLEKSRLLSDRFSAERPKGSFSTLEIQRTEQGDSAMYLCASSLEGTAGELFFGEGSRLTVL.

J is TRBJ1-1 and V is TRBV2, with D perhaps matching TRBD1 (6 bases). The CDR3 extends over 13 amino acids. Trimming took off 6 bases at V and 6 bases at J, with 14 bases between the two ends. The germline V gene has CDR1 SNHLY and CDR2 FYNNEI. CDR3 sequence (DNA): TGTGCCAGCAGACAGGGTTTAAGTTCTGAAGCTTTCTTT. Translated: CASRQGLSSEAFF.